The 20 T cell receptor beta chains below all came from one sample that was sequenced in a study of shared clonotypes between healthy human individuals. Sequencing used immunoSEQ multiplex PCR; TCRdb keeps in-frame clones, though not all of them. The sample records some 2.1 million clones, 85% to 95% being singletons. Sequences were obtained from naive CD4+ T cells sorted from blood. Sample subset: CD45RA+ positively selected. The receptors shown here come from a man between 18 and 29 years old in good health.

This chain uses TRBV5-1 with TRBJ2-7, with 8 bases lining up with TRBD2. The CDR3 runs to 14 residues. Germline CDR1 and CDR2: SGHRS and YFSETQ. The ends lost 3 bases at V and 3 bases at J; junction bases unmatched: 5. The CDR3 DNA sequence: TGCGCCAGCAGCTCCGGGACTAGAGTCTACGAGCAGTACTTC. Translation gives CASSSGTRVYEQYF.

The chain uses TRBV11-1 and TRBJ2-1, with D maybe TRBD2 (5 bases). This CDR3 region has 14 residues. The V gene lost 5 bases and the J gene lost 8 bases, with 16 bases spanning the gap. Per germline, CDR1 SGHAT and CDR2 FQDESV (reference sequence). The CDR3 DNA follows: TGTGCCAGCAGCCGTCGTCCGGGTAGCGATGAGCAGTTCTTC. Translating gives CASSRRPGSDEQFF.

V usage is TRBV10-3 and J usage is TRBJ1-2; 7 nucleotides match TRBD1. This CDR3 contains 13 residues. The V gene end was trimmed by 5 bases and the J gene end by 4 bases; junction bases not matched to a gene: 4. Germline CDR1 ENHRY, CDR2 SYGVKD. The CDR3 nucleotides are TGTGCCATCAGTCAGGGGGAATCCTATGGCTACACCTTC. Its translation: CAISQGESYGYTF.

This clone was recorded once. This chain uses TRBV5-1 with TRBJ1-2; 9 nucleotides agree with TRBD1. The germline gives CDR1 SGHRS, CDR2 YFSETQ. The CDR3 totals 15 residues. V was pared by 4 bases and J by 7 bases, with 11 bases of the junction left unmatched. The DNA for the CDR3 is TGCGCCAGCAGCCTTGCAGGGACAGGGTTGGGTGGCTACACCTTC. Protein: CASSLAGTGLGGYTF.

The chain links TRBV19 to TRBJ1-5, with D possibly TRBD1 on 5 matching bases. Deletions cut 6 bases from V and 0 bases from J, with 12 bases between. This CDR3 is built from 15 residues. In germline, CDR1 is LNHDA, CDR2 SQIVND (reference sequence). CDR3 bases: TGTGCCAGTAGGCGGGACGCAGATAGCAATCAGCCCCAGCATTTT. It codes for CASRRDADSNQPQHF. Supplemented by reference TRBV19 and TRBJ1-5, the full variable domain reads DGGITQSPKYLFRKEGQNVTLSCEQNLNHDAMYWYRQDPGQGLRLIYYSQIVNDFQKGDIAEGYSVSREKKESFPLTVTSAQKNPTAFYLCASRRDADSNQPQHFGDGTRLSIL.

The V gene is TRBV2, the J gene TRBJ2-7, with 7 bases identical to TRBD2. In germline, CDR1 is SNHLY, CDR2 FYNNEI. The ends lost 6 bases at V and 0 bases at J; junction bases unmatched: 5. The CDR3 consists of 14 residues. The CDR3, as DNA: TGTGCCAGCAGCGGAGGGACTATCTCCTACGAGCAGTACTTC. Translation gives CASSGGTISYEQYF.

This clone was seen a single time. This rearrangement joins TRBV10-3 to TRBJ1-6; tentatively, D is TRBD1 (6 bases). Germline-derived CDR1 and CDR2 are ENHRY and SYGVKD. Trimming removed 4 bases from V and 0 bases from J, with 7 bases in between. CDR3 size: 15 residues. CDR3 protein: CAISGTDSYNSPLHF. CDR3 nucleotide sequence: TGTGCCATCAGTGGGACAGACTCCTATAATTCACCCCTCCACTTT.

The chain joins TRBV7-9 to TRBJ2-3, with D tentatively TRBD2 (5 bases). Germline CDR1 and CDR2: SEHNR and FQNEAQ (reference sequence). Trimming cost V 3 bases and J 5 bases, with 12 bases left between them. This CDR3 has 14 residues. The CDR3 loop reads CASSLTKGGDTQYF. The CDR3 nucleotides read TGTGCCAGCAGCTTGACTAAAGGAGGAGATACGCAGTATTTT.

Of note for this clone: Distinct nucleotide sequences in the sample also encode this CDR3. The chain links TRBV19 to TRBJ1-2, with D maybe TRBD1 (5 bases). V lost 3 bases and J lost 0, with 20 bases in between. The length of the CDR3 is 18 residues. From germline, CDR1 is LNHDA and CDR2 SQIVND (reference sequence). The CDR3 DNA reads TGTGCCAGTAGTATCTACCGTGGGACGGTCCTTTCTAACTATGGCTACACCTTC. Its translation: CASSIYRGTVLSNYGYTF.

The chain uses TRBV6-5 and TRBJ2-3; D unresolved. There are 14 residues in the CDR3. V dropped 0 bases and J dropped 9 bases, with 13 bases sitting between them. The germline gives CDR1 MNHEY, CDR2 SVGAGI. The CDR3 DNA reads TGTGCCAGCAGTTACTCGGAGCAGGTTGGCACGCAGTATTTT. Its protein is CASSYSEQVGTQYF.

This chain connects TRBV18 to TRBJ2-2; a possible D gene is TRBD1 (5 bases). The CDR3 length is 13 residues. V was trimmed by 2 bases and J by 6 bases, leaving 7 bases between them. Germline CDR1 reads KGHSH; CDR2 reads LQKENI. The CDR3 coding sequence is TGTGCCAGCTCACCAGACAGTGCCGGGGAGCTGTTTTTT. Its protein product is CASSPDSAGELFF.

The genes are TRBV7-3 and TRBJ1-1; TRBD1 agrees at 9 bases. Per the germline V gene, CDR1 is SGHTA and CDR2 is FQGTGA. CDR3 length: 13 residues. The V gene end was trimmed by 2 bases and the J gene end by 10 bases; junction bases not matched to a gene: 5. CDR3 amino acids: CASSLGQGWRAFF. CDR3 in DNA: TGTGCCAGCAGCTTAGGACAGGGGTGGCGAGCTTTCTTT.

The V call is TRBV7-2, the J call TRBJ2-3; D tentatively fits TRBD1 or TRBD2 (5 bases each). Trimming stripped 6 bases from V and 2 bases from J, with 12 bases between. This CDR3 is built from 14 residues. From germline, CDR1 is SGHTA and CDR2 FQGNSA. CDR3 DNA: TGTGCCAGCAGGTTACCGGGACCCACAGATACGCAGTATTTT. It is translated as CASRLPGPTDTQYF.

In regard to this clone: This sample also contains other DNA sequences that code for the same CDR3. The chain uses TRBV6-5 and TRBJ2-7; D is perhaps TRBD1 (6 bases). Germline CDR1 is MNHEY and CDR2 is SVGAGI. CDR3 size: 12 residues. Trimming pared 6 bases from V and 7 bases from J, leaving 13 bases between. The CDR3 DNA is TGTGCCAGCAGGTCGACAGGTTCTGAGCAGTACTTC. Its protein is CASRSTGSEQYF.

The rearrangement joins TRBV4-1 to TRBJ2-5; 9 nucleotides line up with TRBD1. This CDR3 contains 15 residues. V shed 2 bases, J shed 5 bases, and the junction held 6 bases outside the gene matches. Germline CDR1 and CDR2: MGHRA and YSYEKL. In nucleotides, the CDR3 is TGCGCCAGCAGCCAAAGCCCGACAGGGGGGGAGACCCAGTACTTC. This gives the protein CASSQSPTGGETQYF.

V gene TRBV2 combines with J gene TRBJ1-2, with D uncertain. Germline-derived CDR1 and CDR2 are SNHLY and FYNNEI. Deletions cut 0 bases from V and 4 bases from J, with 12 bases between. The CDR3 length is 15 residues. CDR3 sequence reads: CASSEAPGRIYGYTF. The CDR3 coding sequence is TGTGCCAGCAGTGAAGCCCCGGGTCGGATCTATGGCTACACCTTC.

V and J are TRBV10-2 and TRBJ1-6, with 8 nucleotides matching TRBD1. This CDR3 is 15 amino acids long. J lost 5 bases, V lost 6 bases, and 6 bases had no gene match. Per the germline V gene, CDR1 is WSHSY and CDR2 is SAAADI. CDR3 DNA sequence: TGCGCCAGCAGCACGACAGGGGAGGATAATTCACCCCTCCACTTT. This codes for CASSTTGEDNSPLHF.

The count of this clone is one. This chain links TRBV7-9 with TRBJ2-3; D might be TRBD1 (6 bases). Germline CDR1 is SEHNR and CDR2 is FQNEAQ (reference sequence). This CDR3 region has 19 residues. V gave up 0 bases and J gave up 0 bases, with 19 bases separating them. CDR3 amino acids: CASSLALAAGATSTDTQYF. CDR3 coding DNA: TGTGCCAGCAGCTTAGCGTTAGCCGCAGGGGCCACTAGCACAGATACGCAGTATTTT.

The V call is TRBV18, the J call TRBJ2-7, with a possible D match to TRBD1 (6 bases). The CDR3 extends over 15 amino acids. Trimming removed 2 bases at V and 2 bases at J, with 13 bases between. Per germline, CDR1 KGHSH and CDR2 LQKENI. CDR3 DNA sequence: TGTGCCAGCTCACCATTGTTGGACAGTACCTACGAGCAGTACTTC. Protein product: CASSPLLDSTYEQYF. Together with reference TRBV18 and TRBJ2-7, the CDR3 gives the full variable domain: NAGVMQNPRHLVRRRGQEARLRCSPMKGHSHVYWYRQLPEEGLKFMVYLQKENIIDESGMPKERFSAEFPKEGPSILRIQQVVRGDSAAYFCASSPLLDSTYEQYFGPGTRLTVT.

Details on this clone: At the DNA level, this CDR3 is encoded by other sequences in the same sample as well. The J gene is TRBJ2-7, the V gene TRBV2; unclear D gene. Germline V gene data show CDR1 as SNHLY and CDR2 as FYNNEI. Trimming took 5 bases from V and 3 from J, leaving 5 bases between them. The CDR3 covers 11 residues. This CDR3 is CASSLNYEQYF. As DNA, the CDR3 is TGTGCCAGCAGTCTAAACTACGAGCAGTACTTC.